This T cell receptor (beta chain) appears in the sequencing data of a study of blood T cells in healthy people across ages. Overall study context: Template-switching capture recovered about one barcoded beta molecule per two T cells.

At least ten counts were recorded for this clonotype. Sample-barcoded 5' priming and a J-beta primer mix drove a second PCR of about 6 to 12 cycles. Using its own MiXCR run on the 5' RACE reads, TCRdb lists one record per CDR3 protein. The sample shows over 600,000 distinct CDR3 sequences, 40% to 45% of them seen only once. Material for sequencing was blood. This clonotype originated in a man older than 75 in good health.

DNA for the CDR3: TGTGCCATCAGTGAGCCCGTTAGGTACAATGAGCAGTTCTTC. It codes for CAISEPVRYNEQFF. The chain employs TRBV10-3 and TRBJ2-1; D remains ambiguous. The germline V gene encodes CDR1 ENHRY and CDR2 SYGVKD. The CDR3 has 14 residues. Trimming cost V 2 bases and J 4 bases, with 9 bases left between them.